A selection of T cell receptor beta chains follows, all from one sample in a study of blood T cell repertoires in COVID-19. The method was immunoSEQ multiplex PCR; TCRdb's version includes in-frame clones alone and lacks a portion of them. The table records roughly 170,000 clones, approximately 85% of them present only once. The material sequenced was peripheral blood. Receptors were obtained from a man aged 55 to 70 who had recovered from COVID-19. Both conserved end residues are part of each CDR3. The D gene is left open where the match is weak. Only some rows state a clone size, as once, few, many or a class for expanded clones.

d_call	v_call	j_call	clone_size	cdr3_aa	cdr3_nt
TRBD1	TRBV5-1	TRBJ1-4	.	CASSLGTGGHVATNEKLFF	TGCGCCAGCAGCTTGGGGACAGGGGGCCACGTTGCAACTAATGAAAAACTGTTTTTT
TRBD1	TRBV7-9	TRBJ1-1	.	CASSPQQGPNTEAFF	TGTGCCAGCAGCCCGCAACAGGGGCCGAACACTGAAGCTTTCTTT
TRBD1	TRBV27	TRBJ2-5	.	CASSTLGQQETQYF	TGTGCCAGCAGTACCCTGGGACAGCAAGAGACCCAGTACTTC
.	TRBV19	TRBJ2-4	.	CASSNRDTNIQYF	TGTGCCAGTAGCAACCGGGACACAAACATTCAGTACTTC
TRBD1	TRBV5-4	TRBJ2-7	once	CASSALQGALREQYF	TGTGCCAGCAGCGCCTTACAGGGGGCGCTTCGGGAGCAGTACTTC
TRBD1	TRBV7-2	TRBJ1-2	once	CASGGTVRDGYTF	TGTGCCAGCGGAGGGACAGTAAGAGATGGCTACACCTTC
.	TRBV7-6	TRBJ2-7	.	CASSLETAPQTYEQYF	TGTGCCAGCAGCTTAGAGACAGCACCACAAACCTACGAGCAGTACTTC
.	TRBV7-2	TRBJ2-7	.	CASSPSSYEQYF	TGTGCCAGCAGCCCGAGCTCCTACGAGCAGTACTTC
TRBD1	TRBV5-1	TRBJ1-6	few	CASSFDRVNSPLHF	TGCGCCAGCAGCTTCGACAGGGTTAATTCACCCCTCCACTTT
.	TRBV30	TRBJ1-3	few	CAWSPTGNTIYF	TGTGCCTGGAGTCCCACTGGAAACACCATATATTTT
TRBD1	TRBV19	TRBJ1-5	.	CASSATGGLSNQPQHF	TGTGCCAGTAGTGCCACAGGGGGATTGAGCAATCAGCCCCAGCATTTT
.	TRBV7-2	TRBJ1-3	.	CASSPQGLSGNTIYF	TGTGCCAGCAGCCCCCAGGGCCTCTCTGGAAACACCATATATTTT
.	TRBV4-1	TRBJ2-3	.	CASSQSQGNTDTQYF	TGCGCCAGCAGTCAATCCCAGGGGAACACAGATACGCAGTATTTT
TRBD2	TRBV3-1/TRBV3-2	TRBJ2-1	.	CASSGVSGGAPGNEQFF	TGTGCCAGCAGCGGGGTTAGCGGGGGTGCGCCTGGCAATGAGCAGTTCTTC
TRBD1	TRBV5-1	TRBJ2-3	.	CASSSTGTGTDTQYF	TGCGCCAGCAGCTCTACCGGGACAGGGACAGATACGCAGTATTTT
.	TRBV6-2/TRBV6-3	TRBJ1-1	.	CASSTTDSPWTEAFF	TGTGCCAGCAGTACGACGGACAGCCCTTGGACTGAAGCTTTCTTT
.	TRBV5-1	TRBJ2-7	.	CASSLATHSYEQYF	TGCGCCAGCAGCTTGGCCACACACTCCTACGAGCAGTACTTC
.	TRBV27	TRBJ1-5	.	CASSPRGEYQPQHF	TGTGCCAGCAGCCCCAGGGGTGAATATCAGCCCCAGCATTTT
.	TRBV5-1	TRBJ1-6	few	CASSSRGDSPLHF	TGCGCCAGCAGCTCCAGGGGTGATTCACCCCTCCACTTT
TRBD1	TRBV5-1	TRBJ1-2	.	CASSLGQGAGYGYTF	TGCGCCAGCAGCTTGGGTCAGGGGGCAGGGTATGGCTACACCTTC
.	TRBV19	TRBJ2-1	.	CASSVLPGGEQFF	TGTGCCAGTAGTGTCTTGCCGGGTGGTGAGCAGTTCTTC
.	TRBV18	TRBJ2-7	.	CASSPPFEGDYEQYF	TGTGCCAGCTCACCACCTTTCGAGGGGGACTACGAGCAGTACTTC
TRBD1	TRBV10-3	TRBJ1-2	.	CAISFGQGADGYTF	TGTGCCATCAGTTTTGGACAGGGGGCAGATGGCTACACCTTC
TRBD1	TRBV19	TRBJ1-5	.	CASRQGQDQPQHF	TGTGCCAGTAGACAGGGGCAAGACCAGCCCCAGCATTTT
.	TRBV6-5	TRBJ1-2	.	CASSSSLGGGYTF	TGTGCCAGCAGTTCCTCCCTGGGGGGGGGCTACACCTTC
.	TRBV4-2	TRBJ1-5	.	CASSQDSGIGQPQHF	TGTGCCAGCAGCCAAGATTCCGGGATAGGTCAGCCCCAGCATTTT